These T cell receptor beta chains were read from a single sample in a study of glioma-infiltrating T cells after dendritic cell vaccination. Method: immunoSEQ multiplex PCR; TCRdb's copy keeps in-frame clones and lacks some. The sample consists of about 82,000 clones, 75% to 90% of them appearing once. Sequences were derived from blood, sampled after dendritic cell vaccination. The receptors here all came from a human donor with glioblastoma. Both conserved end residues are trimmed from each CDR3.

CDR3aa: ASSAGQGKAQPQH
j_gene: TRBJ1-5
v_gene: TRBV6-6

CDR3aa: ASSLRTGDPYGYT
j_gene: TRBJ1-2
v_gene: TRBV5-1

CDR3aa: ASSMRGGDTQY
j_gene: TRBJ2-3
v_gene: TRBV18

CDR3aa: ASSLEGLAEETQY
j_gene: TRBJ2-5
v_gene: TRBV7-3

CDR3aa: ASSATTWTGETQY
j_gene: TRBJ2-5
v_gene: TRBV5-4

CDR3aa: ASSLSQMNTEAF
j_gene: TRBJ1-1
v_gene: TRBV27

CDR3aa: ASSDRGRQPQH
j_gene: TRBJ1-5
v_gene: TRBV6-1

CDR3aa: ASSPPEVGNYGYT
j_gene: TRBJ1-2
v_gene: TRBV4-2

CDR3aa: ASSFTGTGFEKLF
j_gene: TRBJ1-4
v_gene: TRBV7-9

CDR3aa: ASSAGGSGNTIY
j_gene: TRBJ1-3
v_gene: TRBV9

CDR3aa: ASTSSRDSLYLGYGYT
j_gene: TRBJ1-2
v_gene: TRBV2

CDR3aa: ASSSYRGRGSTDTQY
j_gene: TRBJ2-3
v_gene: TRBV5-6

CDR3aa: ASSLDGRGTDTQY
j_gene: TRBJ2-3
v_gene: TRBV11-2

CDR3aa: ATSTGGQKNQPQH
j_gene: TRBJ1-5
v_gene: TRBV15

CDR3aa: AWSVQGQNSPLH
j_gene: TRBJ1-6
v_gene: TRBV30

CDR3aa: ASSLDGILGTGELF
j_gene: TRBJ2-2
v_gene: TRBV5-5

CDR3aa: ASRERGGPTYEQY
j_gene: TRBJ2-7
v_gene: TRBV5-1